One T cell receptor (beta chain) is described in this entry. Its antigen remains unidentified. Base qualities were left out, and no much larger clone turns up one base away. Peripheral blood CD8+ and CD4+ T cells from healthy donors, Susac syndrome patients and multiple sclerosis patients were profiled using high-throughput TCR beta sequencing. The Susac syndrome patients fulfilled recently defined diagnostic criteria for either definite or probable disease. Bulk CD8+ and CD4+ T cells were purified by magnetic negative isolation, whereas CD8+ TEMRA cells were enriched by FACS. Blood was drawn into EDTA tubes, processed within 24 hours, and PBMCs were isolated by density gradient centrifugation. PBMCs destined for TCR sequencing were cryopreserved in liquid nitrogen and later thawed in a 37 °C water bath. A purity of at least 90% was achieved for sorted or isolated CD4+, CD8+ and CD8+ TEMRA cells.

The data originate from a study of CD8 T cells in Susac syndrome (dated by TCRdb to the late 2010s). At the level of the whole study: Of the Susac syndrome patients who were sequenced, roughly 6 had clinically active disease and 8 or 9 were in clinical remission. Susac syndrome patients were therapy-naive, on corticosteroids (some also receiving IVIg), or on IVIg alone at blood withdrawal. Repertoire sequencing was used to test whether CD8+ T cell activation and differentiation in Susac syndrome was antigen driven. Clonality of the CD8+ T cell repertoire was compared between roughly 13 healthy donors, approximately 14 Susac syndrome patients and some 15 multiple sclerosis patients.

From the cysteine through the phenylalanine, the CDR3 covers 14 amino acids. Here the CDR3 DNA is all that survives: 42 bases in frame from base 1. From the germline V gene (reference sequence), CDR1 is DFQATT and CDR2 is SNEGSKA. The trim is 0 bases for V and 4 bases for J, with a gap of 12 bases between the germline ends. Findings and caveats that apply to the study as a whole: Looking at Susac-specific public clones, the researchers identified approximately 15 in the total CD8+ repertoire and about 5 in the CD8+ TEMRA repertoire. CD8+ repertoires in Susac syndrome showed clonal expansion, which was highest in CD8+ TEMRA cells and was greater in clinically active patients than in remitting patients. The number of individuals in the TCR sequencing and HLA analysis was recognized as being relatively small.

RNA was extracted with the RNeasy kit and 0.5 to 1 ug was reverse transcribed using random hexamers. TCR beta CDR3 regions were amplified with the immunoSEQ multiplex PCR assay covering 54 Vbeta and 13 Jbeta segments. PCR amplification bias was corrected using a synthetic template baseline for primer optimization and computational correction. As for the authors' bioinformatics: Reads were annotated to V, D and J genes according to IMGT and were analyzed with immunoSEQ Analyzer, with only productive sequences retained. Clonality was computed as one minus Shannon entropy normalized by log2 of the number of productive unique sequences. For each patient and control, public and private clones were evaluated within the 100 most prevalent clones. Susac-specific clones were defined as absent from healthy and MS cohorts, 850 to 1,300 published viral clones and other ImmuneACCESS disease sequences. TCRdb itself trimmed the public reads at Q25 with fastp, ran MiXCR and retained productive beta chains. Records with the same CDR3 protein are collapsed into one entry carrying the most frequent genes and DNA. The V and J calls and clone size are TCRdb's, not the authors'. The sample includes approximately 190,000 distinct CDR3 sequences, with just under 95% observed a single time. The top ten constitute less than 0.2% of the sample.

This receptor was obtained from a human donor with Susac syndrome. Recombination joined TRBV20-1 with TRBJ1-2; the D gene is perhaps TRBD1, on 5 matching bases. Sequencing was done on a sample of CD8+ T cells from PBMCs. The DNA reads as follows: TGCAGTGCTAGAGACAGGGTGTTATTCTATGGCTACACCTTC. Protein translation: CSARDRVLFYGYTF.